This is a list of T cell receptor beta chains from one sample in a study of blood T cell repertoires in COVID-19. The method was immunoSEQ multiplex PCR; TCRdb's version includes in-frame clones alone and lacks a portion of them. The sample includes some 77,000 clones, roughly 80% of them seen just once. Sequences were obtained from peripheral blood. The receptors originated from an older woman with acute or convalescent COVID-19. Both conserved end residues are part of each CDR3. The D gene is left open where the match is weak. Clone size is stated in some rows and not others, as once, few, many or a class when expanded.

v_gene	d_gene	j_gene	abundance	CDR3nt	CDR3aa
TRBV9	TRBD1	TRBJ1-4	.	TGTGCCAGCAGCGTAGGGACAGGGGATGGTGAAAAACTGTTTTTT	CASSVGTGDGEKLFF
TRBV2	TRBD1	TRBJ1-5	.	TGTGCCAGCAGTAAGCCCGGGACAGTAAGCAATCAGCCCCAGCATTTT	CASSKPGTVSNQPQHF
TRBV7-9	TRBD1	TRBJ2-1	.	TGTGCCAGCAGCTCAGGACAGGGGCGAAATGAGCAGTTCTTC	CASSSGQGRNEQFF
TRBV7-9	.	TRBJ1-1	.	TGTGCCAGCAGCTGGAGTAATGGGAACACTGAAGCTTTCTTT	CASSWSNGNTEAFF
TRBV9	.	TRBJ2-6	.	TGTGCCAGCAGCGTAGGTGCAGGGAGGGGGTCTGGGGCCAACGTCCTGACTTTC	CASSVGAGRGSGANVLTF
TRBV11-2	.	TRBJ1-2	.	TGTGCCAGCAGCTTGGGCGGGGTAGGCTACACCTTC	CASSLGGVGYTF
TRBV5-1	TRBD2	TRBJ2-5	.	TGCGCCAGCAGCTTGGGTGGACTAGCGGGTGAGACCCAGTACTTC	CASSLGGLAGETQYF
TRBV15	TRBD1	TRBJ1-4	once	TGTGCCACCAGCAGAGGACAGGGTTCGGCAACTAATGAAAAACTGTTTTTT	CATSRGQGSATNEKLFF
TRBV4-2	.	TRBJ1-5	.	TGTGCCAGCAGCCAGAGAACAGGGAGTAGCAATCAGCCCCAGCATTTT	CASSQRTGSSNQPQHF
TRBV5-1	.	TRBJ1-2	once	TGCGCCAGCAGCCCTCCGGAGGGCTACTATGGCTACACCTTC	CASSPPEGYYGYTF
TRBV5-6	.	TRBJ1-3	.	TGTGCCAGCAGCTCCGTGGCAGGGGACCGTCCTGGAAACACCATATATTTT	CASSSVAGDRPGNTIYF
TRBV5-4	TRBD2	TRBJ2-7	.	TGTGCCAGCAGAGCCGCACCACTAGCGGGAGGGAGGGAGCAGTACTTC	CASRAAPLAGGREQYF
TRBV7-8	.	TRBJ2-1	.	TGTGCCAGCAGCCCACGGGAGACTTACAATGAGCAGTTCTTC	CASSPRETYNEQFF
TRBV20-1	.	TRBJ2-2	.	TGCAGTGCTAGTGGAGGGCCCGGGGAGCTGTTTTTT	CSASGGPGELFF
TRBV28	.	TRBJ1-6	.	TGTGCCAGCAGTTCATCCCCAGGGGTTGGGGATTCACCCCTCCACTTT	CASSSSPGVGDSPLHF
TRBV5-1	TRBD1	TRBJ2-7	.	TGCGCCAGCAGCTTAGGGACAGTAGTTTCCTACGAGCAGTACTTC	CASSLGTVVSYEQYF
TRBV15	.	TRBJ1-1	.	TGTGCCACCAGCAATACACGACAGAAAATGAACACTGAAGCTTTCTTT	CATSNTRQKMNTEAFF
TRBV14	.	TRBJ1-1	.	TGTGCCAGCAGCCAAGTTCCGGGTTCCACTGAAGCTTTCTTT	CASSQVPGSTEAFF
TRBV7-2	.	TRBJ2-7	once	TGTGCCAGCAGCGCCCGACAGATCTTCTCCTACGAGCAGTACTTC	CASSARQIFSYEQYF
TRBV14	.	TRBJ1-3	.	TGTGCCAGCAGCCTGACCTCAGGGTTCTTTGGAAACACCATATATTTT	CASSLTSGFFGNTIYF
TRBV7-2	TRBD2	TRBJ2-1	.	TGTGCCAGCAGCTTAGAGTGGGCGGGGGACTACAATGAGCAGTTCTTC	CASSLEWAGDYNEQFF
TRBV2	TRBD2	TRBJ2-3	.	TGTGCCAGCAGTGATTGGACTAGCGGGACGGGTACGCAGTATTTT	CASSDWTSGTGTQYF
TRBV28	.	TRBJ1-5	.	TGTGCCAGCAGTTTAAGGCAGGGTAAGAACCAGCCCCAGCATTTT	CASSLRQGKNQPQHF
TRBV2	.	TRBJ2-3	.	TGTGCCAGCAGCCTATTGGACAGTGCCACAGATACGCAGTATTTT	CASSLLDSATDTQYF
TRBV2	.	TRBJ1-2	.	TGTGCCAGCAGGCCCCCAGGGGATGGCTACACCTTC	CASRPPGDGYTF
TRBV3-1/TRBV3-2	.	TRBJ1-1	.	TGTGCCAGCAGCCGGACCCCTGGGGCCCCGAACACTGAAGCTTTCTTT	CASSRTPGAPNTEAFF
TRBV7-9	.	TRBJ2-7	.	TGTGCCAGCAGCGTCCAGACTTACGAGCAGTACTTC	CASSVQTYEQYF
TRBV7-9	.	TRBJ1-2	.	TGTGCCAGCAGCTTAGGGTCTGGGGGACTCTATGGCTACACCTTC	CASSLGSGGLYGYTF
TRBV7-8	.	TRBJ2-7	.	TGTGCCAGCAGCTCCGGGACACACTACGAGCAGTACTTC	CASSSGTHYEQYF
TRBV12-3/TRBV12-4	TRBD1	TRBJ1-2	few	TGTGCCAGCAGTGGACAGGGTAACTATGGCTACACCTTC	CASSGQGNYGYTF
TRBV10-1	.	TRBJ1-1	.	TGCGCCAGCAGTGAGTTGAGGAACACTGAAGCTTTCTTT	CASSELRNTEAFF
TRBV11-2	TRBD1	TRBJ1-1	.	TGTGCCAGCAGCCGGACAGGGGGCACTGAAGCTTTCTTT	CASSRTGGTEAFF
TRBV28	.	TRBJ1-5	.	TGTGCCAGCAGGGGAGGGGTAACGAATCAGCCCCAGCATTTT	CASRGGVTNQPQHF
TRBV30	TRBD2	TRBJ2-1	.	TGTGCCTGGACCCCCCCCAACAGCGGGGCCCACAATGAGCAGTTCTTC	CAWTPPNSGAHNEQFF
TRBV5-1	TRBD2	TRBJ2-1	.	TGCGCCAGCAGCTTGGGGCTAGCGGGAGTTAGTGAGCAGTTCTTC	CASSLGLAGVSEQFF
TRBV19	.	TRBJ2-1	.	TGTGCCAGTAGTATAGATACAGGGAATGAGCAGTTCTTC	CASSIDTGNEQFF
TRBV27	TRBD1	TRBJ2-5	.	TGTGCCAGCAGTTCGCCCGGGACAGCCCAAGAGACCCAGTACTTC	CASSSPGTAQETQYF
TRBV30	.	TRBJ2-7	.	TGTGCCTGGAGTGTAGGACAGATCAGCTACGAGCAGTACTTC	CAWSVGQISYEQYF
TRBV28	.	TRBJ1-1	.	TGTGCTAGCAGTTTTATCGGGGTGATGAACACTGAAGCTTTCTTT	CASSFIGVMNTEAFF
TRBV6-6	.	TRBJ1-3	.	TGTGCCAGCAGTTCGGATTTTGGAGACACCATATATTTT	CASSSDFGDTIYF
TRBV28	TRBD1	TRBJ1-2	.	TGTGCCAGCAGCCGAAGGGACAGGCACAACTATGGCTACACCTTC	CASSRRDRHNYGYTF
TRBV7-6	TRBD2	TRBJ2-1	few	TGTGCCAGCAGCTTAGAGGCGGGGGGACTTTACAATGAGCAGTTCTTC	CASSLEAGGLYNEQFF
TRBV12-5	TRBD1	TRBJ1-2	.	TGTGCTAGTGGTCTGGGACAGGGACGGGGCTACACCTTC	CASGLGQGRGYTF
TRBV11-2	.	TRBJ2-7	.	TGTGCCAGCAGCTTAGACAGGGGCTACGAGCAGTACTTC	CASSLDRGYEQYF
TRBV10-3	.	TRBJ1-2	once	TGTGCCATCAGTTCTGTGGGGCGAGGTGGCTACACCTTC	CAISSVGRGGYTF
TRBV4-1	.	TRBJ1-3	.	TGCGCCAGCAGCCAAGCGGCGGGAGACCCTGGAAACACCATATATTTT	CASSQAAGDPGNTIYF
TRBV10-2	.	TRBJ1-1	.	TGCGCCAGCAGTGAGTCATCCCTCCAAGCTTTCTTT	CASSESSLQAFF
TRBV10-2	.	TRBJ2-3	.	TGCGCCAGCAAGCCGACAGCCATCACAGATACGCAGTATTTT	CASKPTAITDTQYF
TRBV6-1	.	TRBJ2-7	once	TGTGCCAGCAGTGAAAGCGGGACAAGCTCCTACGAGCAGTACTTC	CASSESGTSSYEQYF
TRBV11-3	.	TRBJ1-2	once	TGTGCCAGCAGCTTAGATGCGGGGCGCGGCTACACCTTC	CASSLDAGRGYTF
TRBV2	.	TRBJ2-7	.	TGTGCCAGCAGTGAATTAAACAGGGCCGGGATCGAGCAGTACTTC	CASSELNRAGIEQYF
TRBV13	.	TRBJ2-1	.	TGTGCCAGCACCTTGCCCTCTTGGGACGGGGGCTCCTACAATGAGCAGTTCTTC	CASTLPSWDGGSYNEQFF
TRBV28	.	TRBJ1-4	.	TGTGCCAGCAGTTTAGGTAACAGGGTCCGTTTTTTT	CASSLGNRVRFF
TRBV7-6	.	TRBJ2-5	.	TGTGCCAGCAGCTTAGCACCCAGCCAAGAGACCCAGTACTTC	CASSLAPSQETQYF
TRBV7-2	.	TRBJ2-3	once	TGCGCCAGCAGCGCCACCGAGTTGGATACGCAGTATTTT	CASSATELDTQYF
TRBV19	.	TRBJ1-1	once	TGTGCCAGTAGTAAGGACAGATACACTGAAGCTTTCTTT	CASSKDRYTEAFF
TRBV4-1	TRBD1	TRBJ1-1	.	TGCGCCAGCAGCCAAATCATCCCTCGGACAGGGGGCACGGGTACTGAAGCTTTCTTT	CASSQIIPRTGGTGTEAFF
TRBV19	TRBD2	TRBJ2-7	few	TGTGCCAGTAGTATCAGGGGACTAGCGGGACCTGGGGAGCAGTACTTC	CASSIRGLAGPGEQYF
TRBV7-3	.	TRBJ2-5	.	TGTGCCAGCAGCACGACTCTACAAGAGACCCAGTACTTC	CASSTTLQETQYF
TRBV28	.	TRBJ2-7	.	TGTGCCAGCAGTTTATTGGCCAGCGAGCAGTACTTC	CASSLLASEQYF